This T cell receptor (beta chain) is from a study of response to subunit inactivated influenza vaccine. Study outcomes and limitations: There was a suggestion from the authors that each seasonal influenza vaccination recruits few new T cells.

In its sample, this clonotype was seen many times. Its antigen is undetermined. TCRdb reanalysed the RT-PCR reads using MiXCR and keeps one entry per CDR3 protein. The data contain around 470,000 distinct CDR3 sequences, approximately 6.9% of them singletons. Germline V gene lookup returns CDR1 SGHTA and CDR2 FQGNSA. V lost 5 bases and J 2 bases, leaving 13 bases between the germline ends. The CDR3 extends over 15 amino acids. The TCR originated in a man aged 45 to 70 who received an inactivated influenza vaccine. V and J are TRBV7-2 and TRBJ1-5; a weak D match, TRBD1 (6 bases). The sequenced sample was PBMCs from blood, obtained 23 to 25 months after vaccination. The chain's CDR3 is CASSAQGLGNQPQHF. In DNA, the CDR3 is TGTGCCAGCAGCGCACAGGGTTTGGGCAATCAGCCCCAGCATTTT.